This TCR beta chain was found in a study of blood T cell repertoires in COVID-19. The V gene's germline CDR1 is SGHRS and CDR2 YFSETQ. The CDR3 contains 13 residues. The V and J ends lost 0 bases and 3 bases respectively, with 6 bases between them. Libraries were prepared by immunoSEQ multiplex PCR; TCRdb keeps only in-frame clonotypes and omits some of them. The sample holds roughly 150,000 clones, approximately 86% seen once. Sequenced material: peripheral blood. This chain joins TRBV5-1 and TRBJ1-2; D remains ambiguous. This receptor was obtained from a woman aged 80 or over with active or convalescent COVID-19. In DNA form, the CDR3 reads TGCGCCAGCAGCTTGGGTGAGGACTATGGCTACACCTTC. Translated: CASSLGEDYGYTF. The full variable domain, its missing parts supplied by reference TRBV5-1 and TRBJ1-2, is KAGVTQTPRYLIKTRGQQVTLSCSPISGHRSVSWYQQTPGQGLQFLFEYFSETQRNKGNFPGRFSGRQFSNSRSEMNVSTLELGDSALYLCASSLGEDYGYTFGSGTRLTVV.